Listed below are T cell receptor beta chains from one sample, sequenced in a study of beta chain features in type 1 diabetes. Sequenced by immunoSEQ multiplex PCR; TCRdb stores in-frame clones only, minus some. The table shows 150,000 to 200,000 clones, with 63% occurring only once. The material sequenced was naive CD4+ T cells from blood. The receptors derive from a man aged 25-45 years with type 1 diabetes. CDR3s include the opening cysteine and the closing phenylalanine or tryptophan. D genes are given only for firm matches. Size is stated for part of the rows, as once, few or many counts, or as a class when the clone is expanded.

d_call clone_size j_call v_call cdr3_length cdr3_nt cdr3_aa
TRBD1 - TRBJ2-7 TRBV10-3 13 TGTGCCATCAGGGGGACAGGGGCCCACGAGCAGTACTTC CAIRGTGAHEQYF
- few TRBJ2-5 TRBV5-1 14 TGCGCCAGCAGCTTGGCTTGGAGACAAGAGACCCAGTACTTC CASSLAWRQETQYF
- few TRBJ2-1 TRBV9 18 TGTGCCAGCAGCGCCGATCGGCCGGCGGACAGCTCCTACAATGAGCAGTTCTTC CASSADRPADSSYNEQFF
- - TRBJ1-2 TRBV29-1 12 TGCAGCGTTGGCAGGGGTTCTTATGGCTACACCTTC CSVGRGSYGYTF
- - TRBJ1-1 TRBV9 12 TGTGCCAGCAGCCGCAGGAACACTGAAGCTTTCTTT CASSRRNTEAFF
- - TRBJ2-1 TRBV4-3 13 TGCGCCAGCAGCCAAGTTTGGTCGGGTGAGCAGTTCTTC CASSQVWSGEQFF
- - TRBJ2-1 TRBV28 12 TGTGCCGTCCCGGGACGGAGGGGTGAGCAGTTCTTC CAVPGRRGEQFF
TRBD1 - TRBJ2-3 TRBV28 15 TGTGCCAGCAGTTTAAGACAGGGGGCAACAGATACGCAGTATTTT CASSLRQGATDTQYF
- few TRBJ2-1 TRBV23-1 13 TGCGCCAGCAGCCGCTACTCGGGGAAAGTGGAGTTCTTC CASSRYSGKVEFF
- - TRBJ2-1 TRBV4-1 13 TGCGCCAGCAGCCAAGATAAGCGGGCTGAGCAGTTCTTC CASSQDKRAEQFF
- - TRBJ2-1 TRBV5-1 13 TGCGCCAGCAGCTTAGGCTTCCGCAATGAGCAGTTCTTC CASSLGFRNEQFF
- few TRBJ1-2 TRBV30 14 TGTGCCTGGAGTGTAATGCGGGGAGGATATGGCTACACCTTC CAWSVMRGGYGYTF
- - TRBJ2-6 TRBV11-2 14 TGTGCCAGCAGAGGGGGTTCCGGGGCCAACGTCCTGACTTTC CASRGGSGANVLTF
- - TRBJ2-7 TRBV5-1 13 TGCGCCAGCTCCGCCGGGACGCCCTACGAGCAGTACTTC CASSAGTPYEQYF
- few TRBJ2-5 TRBV2 13 TGTGCCAGCAGAGGGGGGCGCCAAGAGACCCAGTACTTC CASRGGRQETQYF
- few TRBJ2-4 TRBV7-9 16 TGTGCCAGCAGCTTAGCCGGGGCTAGGGCCAAAAACATTCAGTACTTC CASSLAGARAKNIQYF
- - TRBJ2-7 TRBV10-3 13 TGTGCCATCAGCGAGGACAGCTCCTACGAGCAGTACTTC CAISEDSSYEQYF